The T cell receptor beta chain under discussion was sequenced for a study of blood T cell repertoires in COVID-19. For the study at large: Specimens from acute and convalescent COVID-19 originated in the United States, Italy and Spain. Nucleic acid was either cDNA or gDNA, and it came from T cells, B-cell-depleted T cells, or PBMCs.

Concerning this clone itself: Germline is not matched at one junction end, which may reflect a read error.

Original methodology: Amplification of reference gene primers provided the estimated nucleated cell counts. This table comes from immunoSEQ multiplex PCR, and its TCRdb copy is limited to in-frame clones, with some not included. V and J calls and clone size follow that table, whereas D and trimming were derived from the DNA. The sample includes 90,000 to 120,000 clones, 89% seen only once; the top ten take 4.5% to 5%. Germline lookup yields CDR1 MNHNS and CDR2 SASEGT. There are 15 residues in the CDR3. The sequence was collected from a man aged 40-55 years with active or convalescent COVID-19. The sample taken for sequencing was peripheral blood. This sequence joins TRBV6-1 and TRBJ2-7; D uncertain. The CDR3 coding sequence is TGTGCCAGCAGGGAAGGCGTCGCCAATCCCTACGAGCAGTACTTC. The encoded protein is CASREGVANPYEQYF.